These 18 T cell receptor beta chains were all obtained from the same sample, sequenced in a study of regulatory T cells in long-lasting Graves disease. The authors built TCR beta libraries using iRepertoire HTBI primers and Arm-PCR of CDR3 regions. One entry per CDR3 protein, called by TCRdb with MiXCR from the multiplex PCR reads. This table has hundreds of thousands of distinct CDR3 sequences, 15% to 20% appearing once. Time point described: newly diagnosed GD, antithyroid drugs for less than 3 months. The TCR library was made from RNA extracted from PBMCs. The data also belong to a second study, concerning T cells in Graves' hyperthyroidism and ophthalmopathy.

The material was peripheral blood mononuclear cells (PBMCs), obtained at new diagnosis, from a patient treated with antithyroid drugs. All receptors derive from a woman aged 25-40 years with Graves disease.

The chain has TRBV6-2 or TRBV6-3 and TRBJ2-1, with unresolved D. Germline V gene lookup returns CDR1 MNHEY and CDR2 SVGEGT. The V end lost 0 bases, the J end lost 7 bases, and 13 bases lay between the germline ends. This CDR3 comprises 15 residues. The CDR3 spells CASSYSLTRPNEQFF. The CDR3 nucleotides are TGTGCCAGCAGTTACTCTTTGACAAGGCCTAATGAGCAGTTCTTC.

This clonotype appeared many times. This rearrangement joins TRBV7-8 to TRBJ2-7; perhaps TRBD2 as D (5 bases). This CDR3 region has 13 residues. The germline CDR1 and CDR2 sequences are SGHVS and FQNEAQ. V was shortened by 6 bases and J by 3 bases, with 12 bases between the two germline ends. The DNA of the CDR3 is TGTGCCAGCAGGTCGTGGAGCGGCTACGAGCAGTACTTC. Its protein product is CASRSWSGYEQYF.

The chain recombines TRBV20-1 with TRBJ2-7, with 7 bases that match TRBD2. V lost 5 bases and J lost 1; bases outside the gene matches: 11. This CDR3 is built from 15 residues. Germline values: CDR1 DFQATT, CDR2 SNEGSKA (reference sequence). The CDR3 sequence: CSARYYRAGSYEQYF. CDR3 nucleotides: TGCAGTGCTCGGTACTATAGAGCGGGATCCTACGAGCAGTACTTC.

This clonotype has just a few counts. The chain couples TRBV27 to TRBJ2-1, with 13 bases aligning to TRBD2. V shed 4 bases, J shed 4 bases, and the junction held 10 bases outside the gene matches. This CDR3 is built from 18 residues. CDR1 is MNHEY and CDR2 is SMNVEV in the germline V gene (reference sequence). CDR3 sequence (DNA): TGTGCCAGCAGTTCGATTGGGACTAGCGGGATTATATACAATGAGCAGTTCTTC. This sequence encodes CASSSIGTSGIIYNEQFF.

This clonotype has ten or more counts. The chain has TRBV12-3 or TRBV12-4 and TRBJ1-4, with no clear D. Trimming took off 6 bases at V and 7 bases at J, with 12 bases between the two ends. The CDR3 totals 13 residues. The CDR3 reads CASSSDAGEKLFF. The CDR3 bases are TGTGCCAGCAGCTCGGACGCGGGTGAAAAACTGTTTTTT.

V usage is TRBV7-8 and J usage is TRBJ1-6; D unclear. This CDR3 comprises 15 residues. Germline values: CDR1 SGHVS, CDR2 FQNEAQ. V was cut by 2 bases and J by 7 bases, with 12 bases left in between. CDR3: CASSLSLYANSPLHF. The CDR3 bases are TGTGCCAGCAGCTTAAGTTTGTACGCCAATTCACCCCTCCACTTT.

This clonotype was recorded at least ten times. The rearrangement joins TRBV7-6 to TRBJ2-1; 8 positions match TRBD1. After removal of 7 bases from V and 5 bases from J, the junction contained 10 bases not matched to a gene. Germline assignment: CDR1 SGHVS and CDR2 FNYEAQ. The length of the CDR3 is 15 residues. The CDR3 region has the DNA TGTGCCAGCACCAACATGACAGGGGTGGACAATGAGCAGTTCTTC. Amino acid sequence: CASTNMTGVDNEQFF.

This chain connects TRBV27 to TRBJ1-4; D not resolved. Trimming removed 5 bases at V and 0 bases at J, with 7 bases between. Germline values: CDR1 MNHEY, CDR2 SMNVEV (reference sequence). This CDR3 has 14 amino acids. This chain's CDR3 is CASSIYATNEKLFF. The CDR3 bases are TGTGCCAGCAGTATCTACGCAACTAATGAAAAACTGTTTTTT. The full variable domain, rest sourced from reference TRBV27 and TRBJ1-4, is EAQVTQNPRYLITVTGKKLTVTCSQNMNHEYMSWYRQDPGLGLRQIYYSMNVEVTDKGDVPEGYKVSRKEKRNFPLILESPSPNQTSLYFCASSIYATNEKLFFGSGTQLSVL.

J is TRBJ2-3 and V is TRBV5-8, with 13 bases matching TRBD2. The V and J ends lost 4 bases and 0 bases, in that order; junction bases with no gene match: 11. Germline values: CDR1 SGHTS, CDR2 YDEGEE. This CDR3 contains 19 residues. The CDR3 region is CASSQGTGTSGTSTDTQYF. CDR3 nucleotide sequence: TGTGCCAGCAGCCAAGGCACCGGGACTAGCGGGACTAGCACAGATACGCAGTATTTT.

A remark on this clonotype: The junction differs from germline at one of its ends, possibly a read error. As DNA, the CDR3 is TGTGCCGGCAGCTTAAGACGGCAGCGGGAGAACACCGGGGAGCTGTTTTTT. This encodes CAGSLRRQRENTGELFF. V is TRBV11-2 and J is TRBJ2-2, with TRBD2 identical over 7 bases. Germline CDR1 and CDR2: SGHAT and FQNNGV. This CDR3 region has 17 residues. The full variable domain, its missing parts supplied by reference TRBV11-2 and TRBJ2-2, is EAGVAQSPRYKIIEKRQSVAFWCNPISGHATLYWYQQILGQGPKLLIQFQNNGVVDDSQLPKDRFSAERLKGVDSTLKIQPAKLEDSAVYLCAGSLRRQRENTGELFFGEGSRLTVL.

This clonotype was found many times. The J gene is TRBJ2-5, the V gene TRBV28; D is tentatively TRBD1 or TRBD2 (5 bases each). CDR3 size: 14 residues. The germline V and J ends were trimmed by 4 bases and 4 bases, with 13 bases remaining between them. The germline V gene has CDR1 MDHEN and CDR2 SYDVKM. This chain's CDR3 is CASSSLGGGETQYF. CDR3 nucleotides: TGTGCCAGCAGTTCCCTTGGGGGTGGAGAGACCCAGTACTTC.

This clonotype occurred many times. The chain joins TRBV29-1 to TRBJ2-7; TRBD1 aligns across 9 bases. This CDR3 comprises 13 residues. V lost 6 bases to trimming and J lost 3 bases; unmatched junction nucleotides: 6. The germline CDR1 and CDR2 sequences are SQVTM and ANQGSEA. The CDR3 loop is CSVTGTGNYEQYF. For the CDR3, the DNA is TGCAGCGTAACCGGGACAGGGAACTACGAGCAGTACTTC.

V and J are TRBV6-1 and TRBJ2-7; a possible D gene is TRBD1 (5 bases). Germline V gene sequence: CDR1 MNHNS, CDR2 SASEGT. The CDR3 contains 14 residues. V was trimmed by 0 bases and J by 4 bases, leaving 10 bases between them. The CDR3 loop is CASSEATGPYEQYF. The CDR3 DNA is TGTGCCAGCAGTGAAGCTACAGGTCCGTACGAGCAGTACTTC.

This clonotype was detected many times. The chain links TRBV5-4 to TRBJ1-1; D may be TRBD1 (5 bases). Germline CDR1 reads SGHNT; CDR2 reads YYREEE (reference sequence). Deletions cut 4 bases from V and 3 bases from J, with 16 bases between. This CDR3 is 15 amino acids long. As DNA, the CDR3 is TGTGCCAGCAGCGCGGCCGGGTGGGGGGACACTGAAGCTTTCTTT. Translating it yields CASSAAGWGDTEAFF.

The chain links TRBV4-1 to TRBJ2-5, with 8 bases lining up with TRBD2. Trimming removed 2 bases from V and 5 bases from J; junction bases left unmatched: 10. Germline CDR1 is MGHRA and CDR2 is YSYEKL. This CDR3 comprises 16 residues. The CDR3 spells CASSQQSGGGPETQYF. Here the CDR3 DNA reads TGCGCCAGCAGCCAACAATCTGGCGGGGGGCCGGAGACCCAGTACTTC.

This clonotype was found many times. V is TRBV7-6 and J is TRBJ2-1; D unclear. Trimming took 1 base from V and 4 from J, leaving 8 bases between them. This CDR3 contains 14 residues. Germline assignment: CDR1 SGHVS and CDR2 FNYEAQ. DNA of the CDR3: TGTGCCAGCAGCTTAGGTCCGGAGTACAATGAGCAGTTCTTC. Protein product: CASSLGPEYNEQFF.

In this sample, this clonotype turned up a few times. V and J are TRBV2 and TRBJ2-1; a weak D match, TRBD2 (6 bases). Germline assignment: CDR1 SNHLY and CDR2 FYNNEI. The CDR3 consists of 20 residues. The V gene lost 3 bases and the J gene lost 0 bases, with 24 bases spanning the gap. CDR3 coding DNA: TGTGCCAGCAGTGATGGGGATAGCGGTTTGTCCCTGAGCTCCTACAATGAGCAGTTCTTC. Protein product: CASSDGDSGLSLSSYNEQFF.

This clonotype was observed many times. The rearrangement links TRBV2 to TRBJ1-3; D not resolved. Trimming left V 7 bases short and J 4 bases short, with 11 bases between. In germline, CDR1 is SNHLY, CDR2 FYNNEI. This CDR3 comprises 13 residues. The CDR3 spells CASKGMQGNTIYF. For the CDR3, the DNA is TGTGCCAGCAAAGGGATGCAGGGAAACACCATATATTTT.